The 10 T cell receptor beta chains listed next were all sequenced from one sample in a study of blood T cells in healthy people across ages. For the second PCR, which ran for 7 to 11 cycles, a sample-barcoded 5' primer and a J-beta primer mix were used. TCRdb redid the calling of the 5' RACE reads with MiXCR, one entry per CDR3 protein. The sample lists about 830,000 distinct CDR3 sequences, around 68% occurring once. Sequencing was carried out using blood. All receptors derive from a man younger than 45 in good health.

The DNA for the CDR3 is TGCGCCAGCAGCTTGTGGACTAGCGGGCAGGACAGGAGCGAGCAGTACTTC. Residues: CASSLWTSGQDRSEQYF. The chain combines TRBV5-1 with TRBJ2-7; 11 bases agree with TRBD2. Germline V CDR1 and CDR2: SGHRS, YFSETQ. This CDR3 spans 17 amino acids. J lost 6 bases, V lost 1 base, and 12 bases had no gene match.

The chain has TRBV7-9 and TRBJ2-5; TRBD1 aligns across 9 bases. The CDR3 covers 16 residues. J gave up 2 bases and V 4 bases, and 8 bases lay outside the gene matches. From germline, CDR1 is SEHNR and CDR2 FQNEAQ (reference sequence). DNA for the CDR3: TGTGCCAGCAGCTCCTTCCCGGGACAGGGACAAGAGACCCAGTACTTC. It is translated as CASSSFPGQGQETQYF.

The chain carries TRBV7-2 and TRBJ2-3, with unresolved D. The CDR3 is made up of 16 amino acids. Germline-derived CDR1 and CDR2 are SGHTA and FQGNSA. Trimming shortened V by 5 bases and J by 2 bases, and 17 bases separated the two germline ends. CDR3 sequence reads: CASSGRMLRYTDTQYF. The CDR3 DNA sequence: TGTGCCAGCAGCGGTCGTATGCTTCGGTACACAGATACGCAGTATTTT.

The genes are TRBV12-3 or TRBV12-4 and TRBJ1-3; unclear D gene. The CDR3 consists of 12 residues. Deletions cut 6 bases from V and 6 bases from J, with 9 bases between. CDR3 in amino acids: CASSPILNTIYF. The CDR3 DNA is TGTGCCAGCAGCCCGATACTAAACACCATATATTTT.

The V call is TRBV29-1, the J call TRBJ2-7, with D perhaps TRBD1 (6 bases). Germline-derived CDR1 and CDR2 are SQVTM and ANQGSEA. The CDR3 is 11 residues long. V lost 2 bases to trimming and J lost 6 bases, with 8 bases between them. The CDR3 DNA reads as TGCAGCGTTGAAAAGGGGGTCGAGCAGTACTTC. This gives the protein CSVEKGVEQYF.

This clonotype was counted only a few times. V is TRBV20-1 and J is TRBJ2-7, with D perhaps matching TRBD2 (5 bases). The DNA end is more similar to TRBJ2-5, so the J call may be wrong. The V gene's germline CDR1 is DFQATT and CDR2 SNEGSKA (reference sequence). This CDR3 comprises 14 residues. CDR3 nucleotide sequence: TGCAGTGCTAGAGAAGAGGGTTTGTCGGAGACCCAGTACTTC. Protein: CSAREEGLSETQYF.

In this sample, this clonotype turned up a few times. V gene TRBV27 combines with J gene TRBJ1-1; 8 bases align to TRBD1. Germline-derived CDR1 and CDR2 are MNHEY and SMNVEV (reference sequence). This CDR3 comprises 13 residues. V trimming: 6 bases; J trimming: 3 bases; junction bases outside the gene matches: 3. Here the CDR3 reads CASSTDRDTEAFF. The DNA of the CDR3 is TGTGCCAGCAGCACGGACAGGGACACTGAAGCTTTCTTT.

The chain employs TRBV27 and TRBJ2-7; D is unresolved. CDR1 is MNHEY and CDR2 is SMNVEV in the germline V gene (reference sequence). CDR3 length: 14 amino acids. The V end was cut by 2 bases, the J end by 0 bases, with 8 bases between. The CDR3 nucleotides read TGTGCCAGCAGTTTAAGTCTAAGCTCCTACGAGCAGTACTTC. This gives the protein CASSLSLSSYEQYF.

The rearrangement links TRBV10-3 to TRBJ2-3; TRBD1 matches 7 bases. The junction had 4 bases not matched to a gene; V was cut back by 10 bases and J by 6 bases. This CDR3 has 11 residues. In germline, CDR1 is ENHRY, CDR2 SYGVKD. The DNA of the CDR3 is TGTGCCAGCGAGGGGGCGGATACGCAGTATTTT. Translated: CASEGADTQYF.

Written as DNA, the CDR3 is TGTGCCACCAGCAGAGGAGGGACAGGGGTTTGCGAGCAGTACTTC. Translating gives CATSRGGTGVCEQYF. The J gene is TRBJ2-7, the V gene TRBV15; 10 nucleotides align to TRBD1. CDR3 length: 15 residues. Looked up from germline, CDR1 is LNHNV and CDR2 is YYDKDF (reference sequence). V shed 1 base, J shed 6 bases, and the junction held 6 bases outside the gene matches. The full variable domain, in which reference TRBV15 and TRBJ2-7 provide the parts outside the CDR3, is DAMVIQNPRYQVTQFGKPVTLSCSQTLNHNVMYWYQQKSSQAPKLLFHYYDKDFNNEADTPDNFQSRRPNTSFCFLDIRSPGLGDTAMYLCATSRGGTGVCEQYFGPGTRLTVT.